This TCR beta chain was observed in a study of spatial heterogeneity in lung cancer. Documented time point: sample taken at primary tumor resection. Whole RNA was taken from tumor, nontumor lung or frozen PBMC; it was then sequenced unsorted. Germline loops: CDR1 DFQATT, CDR2 SNEGSKA (reference sequence). Trimming took off 2 bases at V and 0 bases at J, with 13 bases between the two ends. The CDR3 runs to 16 residues. TCRdb called the 5' RACE reads again in MiXCR, with one record for every CDR3 protein. The sample holds tens of thousands of distinct CDR3 sequences, approximately 12% seen once. Only a few counts were recorded for this clonotype. Its antigen is not known. General observations from the study: TCRs found ubiquitously expanded in tumor appeared in blood more at resection than at follow-up.

Sequencing was performed on PBMCs, taken at surgery. The gene calls are TRBV20-1 and TRBJ1-4; D gene unclear. The sequence derives from a male donor with early-stage non-small cell lung cancer. DNA of the CDR3: TGCAGTGCTAGAAGTCTGGCGGGTGCAACTAATGAAAAACTGTTTTTT. This translates into CSARSLAGATNEKLFF.